The TCR beta chain described here comes from a study of blood T cell repertoires in COVID-19. Sequencing used immunoSEQ multiplex PCR; TCRdb keeps in-frame clones, though not all of them. The sample shows about 64,000 clones, 80% to 90% of them seen only once. Per germline, CDR1 SEHNR and CDR2 FQNEAQ (reference sequence). This CDR3 contains 14 residues. The germline V and J ends were trimmed by 1 base and 3 bases, with 10 bases remaining between them. The sequenced sample consisted of peripheral blood. The chain recombines TRBV7-9 with TRBJ2-7; D call uncertain. The sequence came from a man aged 45-60 years with active COVID-19. The CDR3 protein is CASSLEGGDYEQYF. The CDR3 bases are TGTGCCAGCAGCTTAGAAGGCGGAGACTACGAGCAGTACTTC.